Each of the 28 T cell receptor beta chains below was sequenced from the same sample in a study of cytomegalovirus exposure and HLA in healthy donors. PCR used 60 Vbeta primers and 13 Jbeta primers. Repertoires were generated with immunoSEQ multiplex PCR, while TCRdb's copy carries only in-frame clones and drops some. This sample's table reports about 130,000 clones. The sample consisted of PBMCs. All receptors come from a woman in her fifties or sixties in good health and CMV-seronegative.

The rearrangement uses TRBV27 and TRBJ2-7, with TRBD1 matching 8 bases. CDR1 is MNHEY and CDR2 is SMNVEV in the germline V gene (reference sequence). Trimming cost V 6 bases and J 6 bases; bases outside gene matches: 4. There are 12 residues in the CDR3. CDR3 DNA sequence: TGTGCCAGCAGCCTACAGGGGGGCGAGCAGTACTTC. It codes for CASSLQGGEQYF.

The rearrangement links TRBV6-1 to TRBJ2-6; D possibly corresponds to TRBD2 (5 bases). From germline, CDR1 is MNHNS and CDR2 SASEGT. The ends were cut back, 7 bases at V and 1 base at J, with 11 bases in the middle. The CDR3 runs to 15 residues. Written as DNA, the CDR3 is TGTGCCAGCATGGACTCCGCGTCTGGGGCCAACGTCCTGACTTTC. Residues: CASMDSASGANVLTF.

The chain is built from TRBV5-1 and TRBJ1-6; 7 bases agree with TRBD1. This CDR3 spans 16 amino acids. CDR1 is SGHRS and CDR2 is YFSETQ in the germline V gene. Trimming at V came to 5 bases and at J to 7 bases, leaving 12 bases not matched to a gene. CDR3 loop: CASSLGPGQPNSPLHF. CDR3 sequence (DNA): TGCGCCAGCAGTTTAGGTCCGGGACAGCCAAATTCACCCCTCCACTTT. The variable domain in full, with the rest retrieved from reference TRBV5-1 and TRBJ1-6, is KAGVTQTPRYLIKTRGQQVTLSCSPISGHRSVSWYQQTPGQGLQFLFEYFSETQRNKGNFPGRFSGRQFSNSRSEMNVSTLELGDSALYLCASSLGPGQPNSPLHFGNGTRLTVT.

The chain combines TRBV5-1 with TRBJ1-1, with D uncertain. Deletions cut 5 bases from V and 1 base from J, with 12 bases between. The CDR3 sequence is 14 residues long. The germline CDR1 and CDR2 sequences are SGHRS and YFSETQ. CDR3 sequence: CASREGGWNTEAFF. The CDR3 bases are TGCGCCAGCAGGGAGGGAGGTTGGAACACTGAAGCTTTCTTT.

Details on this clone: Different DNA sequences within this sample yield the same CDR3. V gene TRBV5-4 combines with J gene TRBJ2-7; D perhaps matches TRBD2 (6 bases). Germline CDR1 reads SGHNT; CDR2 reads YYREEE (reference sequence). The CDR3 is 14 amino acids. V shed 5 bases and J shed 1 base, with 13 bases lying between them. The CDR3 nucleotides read TGTGCCAGCAGTTCTGGGGGAGGATCCTACGAGCAGTACTTC. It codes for CASSSGGGSYEQYF.

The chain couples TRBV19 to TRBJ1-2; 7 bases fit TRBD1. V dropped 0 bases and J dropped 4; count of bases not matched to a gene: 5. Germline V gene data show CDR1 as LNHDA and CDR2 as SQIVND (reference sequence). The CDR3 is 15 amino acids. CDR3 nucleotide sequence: TGTGCCAGTAGTATAGATCGGGACAGCCCCTATGGCTACACCTTC. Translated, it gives CASSIDRDSPYGYTF.

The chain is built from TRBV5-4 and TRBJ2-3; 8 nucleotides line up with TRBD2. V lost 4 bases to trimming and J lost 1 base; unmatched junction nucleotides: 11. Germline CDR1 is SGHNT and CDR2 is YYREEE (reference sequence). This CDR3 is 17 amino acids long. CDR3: CASSQMSLSGGTDTQYF. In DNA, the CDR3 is TGTGCCAGCAGCCAAATGTCTCTTAGCGGGGGCACAGATACGCAGTATTTT.

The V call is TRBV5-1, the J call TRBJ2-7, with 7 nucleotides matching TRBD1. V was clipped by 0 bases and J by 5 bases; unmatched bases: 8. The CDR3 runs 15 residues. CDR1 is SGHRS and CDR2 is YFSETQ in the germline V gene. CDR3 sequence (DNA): TGCGCCAGCAGCTTGGGACAGGGAAGGCCCGACGAGCAGTACTTC. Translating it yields CASSLGQGRPDEQYF.

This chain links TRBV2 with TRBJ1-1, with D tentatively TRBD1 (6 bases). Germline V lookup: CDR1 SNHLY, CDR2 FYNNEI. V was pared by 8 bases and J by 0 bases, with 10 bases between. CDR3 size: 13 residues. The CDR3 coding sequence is TGTGCCAGCTCCCAGGGGTTGAACACTGAAGCTTTCTTT. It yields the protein CASSQGLNTEAFF.

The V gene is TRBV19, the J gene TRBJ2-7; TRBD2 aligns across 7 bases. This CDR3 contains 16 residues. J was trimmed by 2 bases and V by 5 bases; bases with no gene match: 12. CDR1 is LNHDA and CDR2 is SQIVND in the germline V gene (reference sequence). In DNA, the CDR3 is TGTGCCAGTAGTCTGCGGGTGGGGGAGGGCCCCTACGAGCAGTACTTC. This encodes CASSLRVGEGPYEQYF.

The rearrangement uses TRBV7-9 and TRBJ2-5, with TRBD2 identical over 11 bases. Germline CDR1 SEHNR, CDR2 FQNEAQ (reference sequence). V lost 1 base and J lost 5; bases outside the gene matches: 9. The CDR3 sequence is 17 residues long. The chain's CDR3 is CASSLGLGSSGRETQYF. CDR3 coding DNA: TGTGCCAGCAGCTTAGGCCTTGGGTCTAGCGGGAGGGAGACCCAGTACTTC.

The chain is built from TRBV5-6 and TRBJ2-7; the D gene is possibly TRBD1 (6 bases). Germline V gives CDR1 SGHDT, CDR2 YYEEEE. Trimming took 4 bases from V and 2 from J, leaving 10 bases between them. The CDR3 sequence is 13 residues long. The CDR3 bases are TGTGCCAGCAGCGGAACAGGGCCCTACGAGCAGTACTTC. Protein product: CASSGTGPYEQYF.

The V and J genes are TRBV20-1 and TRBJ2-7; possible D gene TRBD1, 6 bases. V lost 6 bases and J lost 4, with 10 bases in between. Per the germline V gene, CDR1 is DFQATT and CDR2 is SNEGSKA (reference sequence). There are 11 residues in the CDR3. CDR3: CSADDRYEQYF. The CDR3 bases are TGCAGTGCCGACGACAGGTACGAGCAGTACTTC.

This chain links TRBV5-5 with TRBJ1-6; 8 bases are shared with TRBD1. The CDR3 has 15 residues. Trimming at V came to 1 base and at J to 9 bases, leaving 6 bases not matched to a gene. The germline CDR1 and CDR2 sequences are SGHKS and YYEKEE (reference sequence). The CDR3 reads CASSLLLTGGSPLHF. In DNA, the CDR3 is TGTGCCAGCAGCTTGTTGTTAACAGGGGGTTCACCCCTCCACTTT.

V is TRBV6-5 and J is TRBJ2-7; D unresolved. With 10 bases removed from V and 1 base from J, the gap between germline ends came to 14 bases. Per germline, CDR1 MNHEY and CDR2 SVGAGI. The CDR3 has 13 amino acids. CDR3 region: CATHKPGSYEQYF. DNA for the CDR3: TGTGCCACCCACAAGCCGGGTTCCTACGAGCAGTACTTC.

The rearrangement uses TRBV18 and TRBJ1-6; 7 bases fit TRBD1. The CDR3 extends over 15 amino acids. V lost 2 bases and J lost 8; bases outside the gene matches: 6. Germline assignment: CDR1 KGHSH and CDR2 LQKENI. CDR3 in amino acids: CASSPNRGEDSPLHF. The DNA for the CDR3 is TGTGCCAGCTCACCAAACAGGGGAGAGGATTCACCCCTCCACTTT. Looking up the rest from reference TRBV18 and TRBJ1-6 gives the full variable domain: NAGVMQNPRHLVRRRGQEARLRCSPMKGHSHVYWYRQLPEEGLKFMVYLQKENIIDESGMPKERFSAEFPKEGPSILRIQQVVRGDSAAYFCASSPNRGEDSPLHFGNGTRLTVT.

The CDR3 sequence: CAISDPQWNTEAFF. In DNA form, the CDR3 reads TGTGCCATCAGTGACCCACAGTGGAACACTGAAGCTTTCTTT. This sequence joins TRBV10-3 and TRBJ1-1; D call uncertain. Germline V gene sequence: CDR1 ENHRY, CDR2 SYGVKD. V gave up 3 bases and J gave up 1 base, with 9 bases separating them. This CDR3 has 14 amino acids.

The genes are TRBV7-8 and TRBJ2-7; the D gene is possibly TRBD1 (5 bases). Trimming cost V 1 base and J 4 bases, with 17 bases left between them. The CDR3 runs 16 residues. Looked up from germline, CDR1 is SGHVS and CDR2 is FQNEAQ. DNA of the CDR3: TGTGCCAGCAGCTTAGAAGCAGGGTTGAATTCATACGAGCAGTACTTC. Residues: CASSLEAGLNSYEQYF. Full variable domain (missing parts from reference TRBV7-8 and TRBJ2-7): GAGVSQSPRYKVAKRGQDVALRCDPISGHVSLFWYQQALGQGPEFLTYFQNEAQLDKSGLPSDRFFAERPEGSVSTLKIQRTQQEDSAVYLCASSLEAGLNSYEQYFGPGTRLTVT.

The CDR3 spells CASSLVEGTWRGGVDTQYF. The CDR3 DNA reads as TGTGCCAGCAGCTTAGTAGAGGGGACCTGGCGGGGGGGTGTTGATACGCAGTATTTT. The gene calls are TRBV7-8 and TRBJ2-3, with 9 nucleotides matching TRBD2. The CDR3 consists of 19 residues. V shed 1 base, J shed 6 bases, and the junction held 17 bases outside the gene matches. The germline V gene has CDR1 SGHVS and CDR2 FQNEAQ.

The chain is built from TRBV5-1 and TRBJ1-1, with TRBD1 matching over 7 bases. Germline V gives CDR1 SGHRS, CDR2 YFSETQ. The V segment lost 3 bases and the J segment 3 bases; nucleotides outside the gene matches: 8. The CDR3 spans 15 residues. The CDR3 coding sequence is TGCGCCAGCAGCTACCCGGACAGGAAAGACACTGAAGCTTTCTTT. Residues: CASSYPDRKDTEAFF.

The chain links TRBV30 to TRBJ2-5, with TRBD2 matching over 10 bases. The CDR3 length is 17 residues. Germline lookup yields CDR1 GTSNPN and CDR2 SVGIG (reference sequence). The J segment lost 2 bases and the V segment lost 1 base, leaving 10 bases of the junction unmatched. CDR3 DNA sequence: TGTGCCTGGAGTGGCTTAAGTGGGACTAGCGTTCAAGAGACCCAGTACTTC. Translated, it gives CAWSGLSGTSVQETQYF. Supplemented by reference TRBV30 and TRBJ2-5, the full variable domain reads SQTIHQWPATLVQPVGSPLSLECTVEGTSNPNLYWYRQAAGRGLQLLFYSVGIGQISSEVPQNLSASRPQDRQFILSSKKLLLSDSGFYLCAWSGLSGTSVQETQYFGPGTRLLVL.

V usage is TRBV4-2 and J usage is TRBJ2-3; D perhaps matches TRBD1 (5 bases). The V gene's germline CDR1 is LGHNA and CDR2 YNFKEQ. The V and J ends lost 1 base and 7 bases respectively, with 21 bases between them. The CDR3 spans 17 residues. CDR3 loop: CASSQGGAPGTVNTQYF. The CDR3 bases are TGTGCCAGCAGCCAAGGTGGGGCCCCGGGCACGGTCAATACGCAGTATTTT.

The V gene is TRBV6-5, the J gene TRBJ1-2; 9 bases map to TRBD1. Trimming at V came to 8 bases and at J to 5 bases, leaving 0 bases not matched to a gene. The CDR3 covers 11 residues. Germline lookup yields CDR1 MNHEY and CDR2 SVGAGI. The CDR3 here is CASGTGYGYTF. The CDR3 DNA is TGTGCCAGCGGGACAGGGTATGGCTACACCTTC.

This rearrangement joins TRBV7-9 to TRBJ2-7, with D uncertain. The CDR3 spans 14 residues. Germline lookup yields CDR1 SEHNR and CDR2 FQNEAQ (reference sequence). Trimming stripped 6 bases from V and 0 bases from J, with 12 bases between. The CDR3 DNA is TGTGCCAGCAGTTCGCAACGAGGCTCCTACGAGCAGTACTTC. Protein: CASSSQRGSYEQYF.

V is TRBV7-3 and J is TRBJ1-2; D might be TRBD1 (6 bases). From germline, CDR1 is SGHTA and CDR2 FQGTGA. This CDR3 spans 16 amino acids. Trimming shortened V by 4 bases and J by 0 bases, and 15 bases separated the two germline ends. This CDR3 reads CASSSRTALANYGYTF. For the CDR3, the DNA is TGTGCCAGCAGCTCCAGGACAGCGCTAGCTAACTATGGCTACACCTTC.

The CDR3 here is CASSLPQDSQGYEQYF. Here the CDR3 DNA reads TGTGCCAGCAGTTTACCTCAGGACAGCCAAGGCTACGAGCAGTACTTC. This sequence joins TRBV28 and TRBJ2-7; D is perhaps TRBD1 (6 bases). Trimming removed 2 bases at V and 3 bases at J, with 17 bases between. The CDR3 is 16 amino acids. Per germline, CDR1 MDHEN and CDR2 SYDVKM. Drawing the rest from reference TRBV28 and TRBJ2-7, the complete variable domain is DVKVTQSSRYLVKRTGEKVFLECVQDMDHENMFWYRQDPGLGLRLIYFSYDVKMKEKGDIPEGYSVSREKKERFSLILESASTNQTSMYLCASSLPQDSQGYEQYFGPGTRLTVT.

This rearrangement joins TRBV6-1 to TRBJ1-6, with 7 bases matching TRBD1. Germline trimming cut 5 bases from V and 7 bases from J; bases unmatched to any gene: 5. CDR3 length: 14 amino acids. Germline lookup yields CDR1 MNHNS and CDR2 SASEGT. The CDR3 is CASSRQGVNSPLHF. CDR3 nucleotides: TGTGCCAGCAGTCGACAGGGAGTAAATTCACCCCTCCACTTT.

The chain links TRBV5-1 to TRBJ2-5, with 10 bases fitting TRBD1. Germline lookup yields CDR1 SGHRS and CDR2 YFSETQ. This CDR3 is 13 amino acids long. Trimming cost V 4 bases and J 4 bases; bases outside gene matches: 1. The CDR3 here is CASSRQGAETQYF. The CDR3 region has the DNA TGCGCCAGCAGCAGACAGGGGGCAGAGACCCAGTACTTC.